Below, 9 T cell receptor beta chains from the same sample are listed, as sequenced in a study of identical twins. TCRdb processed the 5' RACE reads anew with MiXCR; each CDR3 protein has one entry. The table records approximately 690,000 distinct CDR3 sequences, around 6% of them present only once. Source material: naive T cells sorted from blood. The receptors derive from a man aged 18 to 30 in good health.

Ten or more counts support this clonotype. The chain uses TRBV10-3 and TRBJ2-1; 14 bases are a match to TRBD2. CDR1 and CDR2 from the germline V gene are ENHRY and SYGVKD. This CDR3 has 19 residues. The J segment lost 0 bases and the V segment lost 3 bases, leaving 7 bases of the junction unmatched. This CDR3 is CAISERRGTSGSSYNEQFF. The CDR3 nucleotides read TGTGCCATCAGTGAAAGAAGAGGGACTAGCGGGAGCTCCTACAATGAGCAGTTCTTC.

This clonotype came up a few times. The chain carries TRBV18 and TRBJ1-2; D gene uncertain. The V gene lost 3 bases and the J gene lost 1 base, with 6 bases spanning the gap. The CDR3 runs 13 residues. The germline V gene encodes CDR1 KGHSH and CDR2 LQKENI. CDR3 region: CASSPSDNYGYTF. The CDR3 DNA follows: TGTGCCAGCTCACCCTCCGATAACTATGGCTACACCTTC.

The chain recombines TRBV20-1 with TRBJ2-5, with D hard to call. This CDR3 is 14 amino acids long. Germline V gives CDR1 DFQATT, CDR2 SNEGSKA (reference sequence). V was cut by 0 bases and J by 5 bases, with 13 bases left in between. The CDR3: CSARDAALEETQYF. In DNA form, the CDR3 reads TGCAGTGCTAGAGATGCAGCCCTTGAGGAGACCCAGTACTTC.

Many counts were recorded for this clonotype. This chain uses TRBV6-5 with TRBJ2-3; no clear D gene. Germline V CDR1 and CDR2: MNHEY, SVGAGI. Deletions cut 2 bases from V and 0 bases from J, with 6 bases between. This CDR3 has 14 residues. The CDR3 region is CASSYHSSTDTQYF. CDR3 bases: TGTGCCAGCAGTTACCACTCGAGCACAGATACGCAGTATTTT.

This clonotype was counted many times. The CDR3 DNA sequence: TGCAGTGCTAGAGAAGACAGGTACATCCGTGAGCAGTTCTTC. Translating gives CSAREDRYIREQFF. The chain employs TRBV20-1 and TRBJ2-1; D perhaps matches TRBD1 (6 bases). The V end lost 0 bases, the J end lost 9 bases, and 15 bases lay between the germline ends. CDR1 DFQATT and CDR2 SNEGSKA come from the germline V gene (reference sequence). CDR3 length: 14 amino acids.

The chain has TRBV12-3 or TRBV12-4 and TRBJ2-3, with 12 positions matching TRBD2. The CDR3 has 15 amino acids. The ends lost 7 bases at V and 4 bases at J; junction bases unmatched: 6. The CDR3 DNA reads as TGTGCCAGCACCTGGCTAGCGGGAGGGTCAGATACGCAGTATTTT. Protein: CASTWLAGGSDTQYF.

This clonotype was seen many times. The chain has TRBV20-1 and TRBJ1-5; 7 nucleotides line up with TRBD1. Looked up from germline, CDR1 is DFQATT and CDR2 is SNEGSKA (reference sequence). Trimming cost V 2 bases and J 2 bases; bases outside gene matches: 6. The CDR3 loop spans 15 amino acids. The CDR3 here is CSARRQGAGNQPQHF. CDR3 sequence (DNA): TGCAGTGCTAGAAGACAGGGAGCAGGCAATCAGCCCCAGCATTTT.

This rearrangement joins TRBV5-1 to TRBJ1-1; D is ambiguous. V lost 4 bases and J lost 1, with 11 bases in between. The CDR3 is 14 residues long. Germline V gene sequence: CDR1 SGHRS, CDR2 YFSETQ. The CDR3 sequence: CASSGTRGNTEAFF. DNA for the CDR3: TGCGCCAGCAGCGGTACTCGGGGGAACACTGAAGCTTTCTTT.

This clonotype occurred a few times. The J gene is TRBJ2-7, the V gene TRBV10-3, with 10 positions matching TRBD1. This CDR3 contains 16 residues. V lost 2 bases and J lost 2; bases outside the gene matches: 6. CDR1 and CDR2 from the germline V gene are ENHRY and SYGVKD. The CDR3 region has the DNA TGTGCCATCAGTGAGGCCGGGACAGGGGTGACCTACGAGCAGTACTTC. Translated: CAISEAGTGVTYEQYF.